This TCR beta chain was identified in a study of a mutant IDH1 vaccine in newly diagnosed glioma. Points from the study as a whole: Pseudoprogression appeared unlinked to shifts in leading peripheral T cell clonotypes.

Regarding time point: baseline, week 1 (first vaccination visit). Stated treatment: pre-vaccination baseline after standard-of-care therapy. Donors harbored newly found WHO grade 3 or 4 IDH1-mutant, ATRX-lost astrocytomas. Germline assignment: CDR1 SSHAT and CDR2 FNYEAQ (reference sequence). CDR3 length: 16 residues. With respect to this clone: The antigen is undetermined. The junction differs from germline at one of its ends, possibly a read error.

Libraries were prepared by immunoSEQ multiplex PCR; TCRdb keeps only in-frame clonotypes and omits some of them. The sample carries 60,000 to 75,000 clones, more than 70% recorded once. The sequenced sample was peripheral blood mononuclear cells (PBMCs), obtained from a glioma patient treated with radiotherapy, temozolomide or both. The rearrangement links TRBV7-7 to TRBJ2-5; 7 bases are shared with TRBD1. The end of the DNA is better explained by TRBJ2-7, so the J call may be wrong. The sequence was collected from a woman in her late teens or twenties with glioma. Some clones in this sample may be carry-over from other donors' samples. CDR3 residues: CASSPSLGQAAYEQYF. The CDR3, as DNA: TGTGCTAGCAGCCCCTCCTTAGGACAGGCTGCCTACGAGCAGTACTTC.